This TCR beta chain emerged from a study of Ad26.COV2.S vaccination and SARS-CoV-2 variants. Trimming stripped 3 bases from V and 2 bases from J, with 15 bases between. Germline V gene lookup returns CDR1 KGHDR and CDR2 SFDVKD. The CDR3 runs to 16 residues. Sequencing was performed with immunoSEQ multiplex PCR; in TCRdb, only in-frame clones are kept and a portion is missing. The data contain 300,000 to 400,000 clones, 85% of them singletons. Indicated treatment: 19 received Ad26.COV2.S at low or high dose, single or two shots; 5 received placebo; per-sample allocation not given. The investigators took samples on day 63 after the first vaccine or placebo injection.

The TCR was taken from a person aged 18-60 years who received the Ad26.COV2.S COVID-19 vaccine or a placebo. Sequences were derived from peripheral blood, sampled in a trial of Ad26.COV2.S vaccine versus placebo. The gene calls are TRBV24-1 and TRBJ2-5; D might be TRBD1 (5 bases). In DNA, the CDR3 is TGTGCCACCAGTGATCAAATGTATGGGGCGCAAGAGACCCAGTACTTC. Encoded protein: CATSDQMYGAQETQYF.